The 21 T cell receptor beta chains presented below share a single source sample, sequenced in a study of control samples from healthy donors and cancer patients. Sequencing was performed with immunoSEQ multiplex PCR; in TCRdb, only in-frame clones are kept and a portion is missing. The sample contains approximately 100,000 clones, 80% to 95% of which appear only once. The sequenced sample consisted of blood. The source of these receptors is a human donor in good health. The donor label of this sample is uncertain.

The V and J genes are TRBV28 and TRBJ1-2; TRBD1 might be the D (6 bases). The CDR3 runs to 15 residues. The V end was cut by 3 bases, the J end by 0 bases, with 11 bases between. Germline V gene sequence: CDR1 MDHEN, CDR2 SYDVKM. The CDR3 sequence: CASSLGGLSNYGYTF. Here the CDR3 DNA reads TGTGCCAGCAGTTTGGGGGGGCTGTCTAACTATGGCTACACCTTC.

Details on this clone: At one boundary the junction diverges from the germline segment, which might be a read error. The rearrangement links TRBV2 to TRBJ1-3; D is ambiguous. Per germline, CDR1 SNHLY and CDR2 FYNNEI. This CDR3 is built from 14 residues. The CDR3 loop reads CASSEESSGNTIYF. In DNA, the CDR3 is TGTGCCAGCAGCGAAGAAAGCTCTGGAAACACCATATATTTT.

The chain couples TRBV6-5 to TRBJ2-5, with unresolved D. Per the germline V gene, CDR1 is MNHEY and CDR2 is SVGAGI. The germline V and J ends were trimmed by 0 bases and 2 bases, with 10 bases remaining between them. This CDR3 comprises 15 residues. The DNA for the CDR3 is TGTGCCAGCAGTTACTCCCGGCACCTACAAGAGACCCAGTACTTC. Protein product: CASSYSRHLQETQYF.

The CDR3 region is CASRLRGANTEAFF. In DNA, the CDR3 is TGTGCCAGCAGACTACGGGGCGCGAACACTGAAGCTTTCTTT. The genes are TRBV13 and TRBJ1-1; D is possibly TRBD1 (5 bases). This CDR3 is built from 14 residues. The V gene lost 6 bases and the J gene lost 1 base, with 12 bases spanning the gap. CDR1 PRHDT and CDR2 FYEKMQ come from the germline V gene (reference sequence).

The chain links TRBV19 to TRBJ1-3, with D perhaps TRBD1 (6 bases). Trimming left V 5 bases short and J 2 bases short, with 13 bases between. The CDR3 spans 15 residues. Per the germline V gene, CDR1 is LNHDA and CDR2 is SQIVND (reference sequence). The CDR3 loop reads CASSYLTGTGNTIYF. The DNA for the CDR3 is TGTGCCAGTAGTTACCTAACAGGGACTGGAAACACCATATATTTT.

The CDR3 here is CASSLAGRTSGGQETQYF. Here the CDR3 DNA reads TGCGCCAGCAGCTTGGCCGGGAGGACTAGCGGGGGGCAAGAGACCCAGTACTTC. This chain links TRBV5-1 with TRBJ2-5, with 14 bases identical to TRBD2. There are 18 residues in the CDR3. The V gene end was trimmed by 0 bases and the J gene end by 2 bases; junction bases not matched to a gene: 6. CDR1 SGHRS and CDR2 YFSETQ come from the germline V gene.

The chain uses TRBV5-1 and TRBJ2-6; D perhaps matches TRBD1 (5 bases). CDR3 size: 18 residues. CDR1 and CDR2 (germline): SGHRS, YFSETQ. V lost 4 bases to trimming and J lost 0 bases, with 17 bases between them. The CDR3, as DNA: TGCGCCAGCAGCCATAGGACACTCTTTGACTCTGGGGCCAACGTCCTGACTTTC. Protein sequence: CASSHRTLFDSGANVLTF.

V is TRBV28 and J is TRBJ2-7; no firm D call. Trimming shortened V by 5 bases and J by 3 bases, and 8 bases separated the two germline ends. CDR1 and CDR2 (germline): MDHEN, SYDVKM. This CDR3 is built from 12 residues. In DNA form, the CDR3 reads TGTGCCAGCAGTCTCAAACGCTACGAGCAGTACTTC. Amino acid sequence: CASSLKRYEQYF.

This clone has a handful of counts. The V and J genes are TRBV6-5 and TRBJ1-6, with 7 nucleotides matching TRBD1. Germline lookup yields CDR1 MNHEY and CDR2 SVGAGI. V was clipped by 5 bases and J by 9 bases; unmatched bases: 10. CDR3 length: 15 residues. In nucleotides, the CDR3 is TGTGCCAGCAGTCCCCGAGGGGGCGAGGGTTCACCCCTCCACTTT. Its translation is CASSPRGGEGSPLHF.

This rearrangement joins TRBV30 to TRBJ2-2; TRBD2 matches at 10 bases. Per germline, CDR1 GTSNPN and CDR2 SVGIG (reference sequence). The CDR3 is 17 residues long. V lost 0 bases to trimming and J lost 2 bases; unmatched junction nucleotides: 6. In DNA, the CDR3 is TGTGCCTGGAGTGTACAAAGGACTAGCGGAAACACCGGGGAGCTGTTTTTT. Protein: CAWSVQRTSGNTGELFF. Full variable domain (rest looked up from reference TRBV30 and TRBJ2-2): SQTIHQWPATLVQPVGSPLSLECTVEGTSNPNLYWYRQAAGRGLQLLFYSVGIGQISSEVPQNLSASRPQDRQFILSSKKLLLSDSGFYLCAWSVQRTSGNTGELFFGEGSRLTVL.

The chain joins TRBV10-2 to TRBJ2-1; weak D call: TRBD2 (6 bases). Germline V CDR1 and CDR2: WSHSY, SAAADI. Deletions cut 9 bases from V and 8 bases from J, with 17 bases between. The CDR3 contains 13 residues. The CDR3 sequence is CASRDSKGYEQFF. DNA of the CDR3: TGCGCCAGTAGGGACTCCAAGGGCTATGAGCAGTTCTTC.

The rearrangement uses TRBV29-1 and TRBJ1-1, with no clear D. The CDR3 consists of 14 residues. V was pared by 4 bases and J by 1 base, with 13 bases between. The germline V gene has CDR1 SQVTM and CDR2 ANQGSEA. CDR3 coding DNA: TGCAGCGTTGGCAGCTTTCGACGGAACACTGAAGCTTTCTTT. Its protein is CSVGSFRRNTEAFF.

The V gene is TRBV27, the J gene TRBJ2-6; perhaps D is TRBD1 or TRBD2 (5 bases each). V was clipped by 6 bases and J by 0 bases, with 12 bases between them. CDR3 length: 16 residues. The germline CDR1 and CDR2 sequences are MNHEY and SMNVEV (reference sequence). CDR3 sequence reads: CASSRDGTSGANVLTF. CDR3 nucleotide sequence: TGTGCCAGCAGCCGGGACGGAACCTCTGGGGCCAACGTCCTGACTTTC.

The chain carries TRBV23-1 and TRBJ1-1, with TRBD1 matching 9 bases. TRBV23-1 has ORF status, its function being uncertain. The CDR3 is 16 residues long. J was trimmed by 0 bases and V by 2 bases; bases with no gene match: 4. Here the CDR3 DNA reads TGCGCCAGCAGTCAACCGGGACAGGGAATGAACACTGAAGCTTTCTTT. Protein: CASSQPGQGMNTEAFF.

The chain combines TRBV19 with TRBJ1-4, with no clear D. Trimming cost V 5 bases and J 3 bases, with 7 bases left between them. Germline V gene lookup returns CDR1 LNHDA and CDR2 SQIVND (reference sequence). The CDR3 runs to 13 residues. CDR3 nucleotide sequence: TGTGCCAGTAGTCTGAATGCTAATGAAAAACTGTTTTTT. As protein: CASSLNANEKLFF.

The chain employs TRBV18 and TRBJ2-7; tentative D call: TRBD1 (5 bases). This CDR3 contains 14 residues. Trimming took off 6 bases at V and 0 bases at J, with 12 bases between the two ends. The V gene's germline CDR1 is KGHSH and CDR2 LQKENI. The CDR3 loop is CASSLRQGSYEQYF. In DNA form, the CDR3 reads TGTGCCAGCTCGCTACGTCAGGGCTCCTACGAGCAGTACTTC.

The chain couples TRBV6-5 to TRBJ1-3; the match to TRBD1 covers 7 bases. Germline trimming cut 6 bases from V and 4 bases from J; bases unmatched to any gene: 3. The CDR3 is 13 residues long. Germline V CDR1 and CDR2: MNHEY, SVGAGI. CDR3 nucleotide sequence: TGTGCCAGCAGGTCGGGACAGGGAAACACCATATATTTT. It specifies CASRSGQGNTIYF.

The genes are TRBV7-9 and TRBJ2-7; 7 nucleotides align to TRBD1. Trimming removed 4 bases from V and 6 bases from J; junction bases left unmatched: 12. Germline CDR1 SEHNR, CDR2 FQNEAQ (reference sequence). The CDR3 runs to 15 residues. CDR3 in DNA: TGTGCCAGCAGCTCAACGGTGGTAGGGGGCGGCGAGCAGTACGTC. This codes for CASSSTVVGGGEQYV.

The V gene is TRBV19, the J gene TRBJ1-5, with TRBD1 identical over 7 bases. This CDR3 comprises 13 residues. Per germline, CDR1 LNHDA and CDR2 SQIVND (reference sequence). With 6 bases clipped from V and 3 bases from J, the junction kept 2 bases outside the gene matches. The CDR3 DNA is TGTGCCAGTAGAGGGGGCTACAATCAGCCCCAGCATTTT. This codes for CASRGGYNQPQHF.

CDR3 sequence: CASSEALPRDRVTGYEQYF. As DNA, the CDR3 is TGTGCCAGCAGTGAAGCGCTTCCGCGGGACAGGGTAACCGGTTACGAGCAGTACTTC. The chain carries TRBV2 and TRBJ2-7, with 9 bases that match TRBD1. The CDR3 totals 19 residues. Trimming removed 0 bases from V and 4 bases from J; junction bases left unmatched: 16. Germline V gene sequence: CDR1 SNHLY, CDR2 FYNNEI.

This clone was seen a single time. The chain has TRBV6-1 and TRBJ1-2; the D gene is possibly TRBD1 (5 bases). CDR1 and CDR2 (germline): MNHNS, SASEGT. V was clipped by 1 base and J by 1 base, with 10 bases between them. The CDR3 loop spans 15 amino acids. The CDR3 bases are TGTGCCAGCAGTGAAGGGTTAGGGGTTAACTATGGCTACACCTTC. It specifies CASSEGLGVNYGYTF.